Sequencing of this T cell receptor beta chain was carried out in a study of regulatory T cells in long-lasting Graves disease (dated by TCRdb to about 2021). The study in broad terms: Persistent Graves' disease meant more than 5 years of antithyroid drug treatment with TSH receptor autoantibodies that stayed positive. Persistent Graves' disease patients were compared with newly diagnosed Graves' disease patients by peripheral blood TCR sequencing and RNA sequencing. The study took place in China and was registered as a clinical trial. TCR sequencing covered some 13 persistent and roughly 20 newly diagnosed Graves' disease patients, approximately 33 samples in total. Persistent Graves' disease patients in the clinical cohort had taken antithyroid drugs for approximately 9.5 years on average. On the study overall, not on this receptor specifically: Only the TCR beta chain was sequenced and analyzed. Compared with newly diagnosed patients, persistent Graves' disease patients had lower TCR Shannon entropy and fewer highly expanded clones, which suggests clonal expansion. The small sample size was acknowledged by the authors as a limitation that may reduce accuracy. Preferential use of TRBV28, TRBJ1-2 and TRBJ2-5 was observed in persistent disease, whereas TRBV20-1 and TRBJ2-1 were favored in newly diagnosed disease. Persistent patients shared more public clonotypes among themselves (approximately 2,500) than newly diagnosed patients did (roughly 910). Because the primary lesion, thyroid tissue, could not be accessed, the study looked at peripheral blood alone.

The time point label for this specimen denotes: persistent/refractory GD, antithyroid drugs over 5 years with positive TRAb. For both TCR sequencing and RNA sequencing, RNA was extracted from PBMCs in TRIzol. The diagnosis of Graves' disease followed American Thyroid Association guidelines. Recruitment of patients was carried out at an endocrinology department in Xi'an, China. Each patient gave 9 to 10 milliliters of peripheral blood, collected in an EDTA anticoagulant tube. Ficoll Paque Plus density gradient separation was used to isolate PBMCs, and no additional T cell sorting was done. An Agilent 2100 Bioanalyzer and agarose gel were used to check RNA quality, while a NanoDrop 2000 measured RNA concentration. In its sample, this clonotype was seen a few times. Its antigen specificity is not known. One base away there is no much larger clone; base qualities are not given. The library relied on multiplex PCR. Sequenced using an Illumina HiSeq 4000. To build TCR beta libraries, CDR3 regions were amplified by Arm-PCR using iRepertoire HTBI primers. Gel purification was performed on PCR products prior to sequencing. Under the source paper's analysis protocol: Gene usage analysis of CDR3 amino acid clonotypes relied on the roughly 60 TRBV and 15 or so TRBJ segments identified across samples. COPE and FqMerger were used to merge filtered high-quality paired reads into contigs. Contigs were aligned with BLAST to IMGT TRBV, TRBD and TRBJ reference genes, and CDR3 was defined per IMGT. Any clonotype with a frequency above 0.1% was classified as a highly expanded clone. Repertoire diversity was measured by Shannon entropy, and V-J evenness by the Gini coefficient. A clonotype found in more than one individual was treated as public. TCRdb took the public reads, trimmed them with fastp at Q25, ran MiXCR for clone calling and kept in-frame beta chains. Each CDR3 protein gets just one entry, which takes the most common genes and DNA from the rows behind it. The V and J calls and clone size are TCRdb's, not the authors'. Present in this sample are about 470,000 distinct CDR3 sequences, around 21% of which were seen just once. The biggest ten clones account for 6.5% to 10% of the sample.

Trimming removed 2 bases from V and 6 bases from J, leaving 6 bases between the germline ends. CDR1 and CDR2, looked up from the germline V gene, are SGHAT and FQNNGV. Measured from the cysteine to the phenylalanine, the CDR3 is 12 residues long. Only the CDR3 DNA is retained, 36 bases long and in frame from the first base. The clonotype originates from a female donor with Graves disease. The source material was peripheral blood mononuclear cells (PBMCs), sampled when the disease was refractory, from a patient treated with antithyroid drugs. The rearrangement combines TRBV11-2 with TRBJ2-3; the D gene remains uncertain. The CDR3 reads as follows: CASSLRVDTQYF. Read as DNA, the sequence is TGTGCCAGCAGCTTACGTGTGGATACGCAGTATTTT.